The 5 T cell receptor beta chains in this list originate from one sample, sequenced in a study of graft-versus-host responses after intestinal transplantation. Assay used: immunoSEQ multiplex PCR; TCRdb lists only in-frame clones, some missing. This sample carries fewer than 95,000 clones, 85% to 95% of them seen once, and the ten largest clones take about 0.2%. These TCRs are of unknown antigen specificity. The sequencing here drew on unstimulated CD4+ T cells sorted from spleen or lymph node cells, taken before transplant. The receptor source for this set is a human donor who was the organ donor for an intestinal transplant.

The count of this clone is one. CDR3 loop: CAISDPQRGGFYEQFF. The DNA for the CDR3 is TGTGCCATCAGTGATCCCCAGCGGGGGGGTTTCTATGAGCAGTTCTTC. The chain is built from TRBV10-3 and TRBJ2-1; TRBD2 aligns across 10 bases. The ends lost 3 bases at V and 8 bases at J; junction bases unmatched: 10. Germline assignment: CDR1 ENHRY and CDR2 SYGVKD. The length of the CDR3 is 16 residues.

The chain couples TRBV6-5 to TRBJ1-1; D remains ambiguous. Germline values: CDR1 MNHEY, CDR2 SVGAGI. CDR3 length: 11 amino acids. Trimming shortened V by 5 bases and J by 3 bases, and 4 bases separated the two germline ends. This CDR3 is CASSEHTEAFF. CDR3 DNA sequence: TGTGCCAGCAGTGAACACACTGAAGCTTTCTTT.

This clone appeared a single time. The CDR3 here is CATSRDPGTDTQYF. CDR3 in DNA: TGTGCCACCAGCAGAGATCCGGGCACAGATACGCAGTATTTT. The V call is TRBV15, the J call TRBJ2-3; D gene ambiguous. V was trimmed by 0 bases and J by 1 base, leaving 5 bases between them. Germline V gene sequence: CDR1 LNHNV, CDR2 YYDKDF (reference sequence). There are 14 residues in the CDR3. The full variable domain, completed using reference TRBV15 and TRBJ2-3, is DAMVIQNPRYQVTQFGKPVTLSCSQTLNHNVMYWYQQKSSQAPKLLFHYYDKDFNNEADTPDNFQSRRPNTSFCFLDIRSPGLGDTAMYLCATSRDPGTDTQYFGPGTRLTVL.

The CDR3 reads CASSSGKGEQYF. The CDR3 DNA reads as TGTGCCAGCAGCTCCGGAAAAGGCGAGCAGTACTTC. J is TRBJ2-7 and V is TRBV11-3, with D hard to call. Trimming took off 4 bases at V and 6 bases at J, with 10 bases between the two ends. CDR1 is SGHNT and CDR2 is YENEEA in the germline V gene. The CDR3 has 12 residues.

This clone was found a few times. The rearrangement joins TRBV11-2 to TRBJ1-1; no reliable D call. Germline V CDR1 and CDR2: SGHAT, FQNNGV. The CDR3 runs 12 residues. Between the trimmed V and J ends, which lost 5 bases and 1 base, there was a span of 5 bases. The CDR3 bases are TGTGCCAGCAGCATACAGAACACTGAAGCTTTCTTT. Translation gives CASSIQNTEAFF.